These T cell receptor beta chains were read from a single sample in a study of T cell responses to AZD1222 COVID-19 vaccine. Data came from immunoSEQ multiplex PCR; TCRdb stores just in-frame clones and leaves some out. This sample has approximately 160,000 clones, with 90% found just once. The sample here was peripheral blood, taken on day 0 of AZD1222 vaccination. These receptors were obtained from an adult in good health. Both conserved end residues are part of each CDR3. D genes are given only for firm matches. Rows may omit the clone size; those that give it use once, few, many or a size class.

V	J	size	D	CDR3	DNA
TRBV5-1	TRBJ1-1	NA	NA	CASSFRGTTEAFF	TGCGCCAGCAGCTTTAGGGGGACCACTGAAGCTTTCTTT
TRBV27	TRBJ2-4	NA	TRBD1	CASSDRAGGNIQYF	TGTGCCAGCAGTGATCGGGCAGGGGGAAACATTCAGTACTTC
TRBV7-2	TRBJ1-2	once	TRBD1	CASSLVQGAHGYTF	TGTGCCAGCAGCTTAGTACAGGGGGCGCACGGCTACACCTTC
TRBV19	TRBJ2-2	NA	TRBD1	CASSTIGTGAGELFF	TGTGCCAGTAGCACTATAGGGACAGGCGCCGGGGAGCTGTTTTTT
TRBV7-3	TRBJ2-5	NA	TRBD2	CASSYGGRGETQYF	TGTGCCAGCAGCTACGGCGGGAGAGGAGAGACCCAGTACTTC
TRBV29-1	TRBJ1-1	NA	NA	CSATSQNTEAFF	TGCAGCGCTACCAGTCAGAACACTGAAGCTTTCTTT
TRBV18	TRBJ2-3	few	NA	CASSPRASLDTQYF	TGTGCCAGCTCACCACGGGCCAGCTTGGATACGCAGTATTTT
TRBV28	TRBJ2-5	few	NA	CASSLPQVAQETQYF	TGTGCCAGCAGTTTGCCCCAAGTTGCACAAGAGACCCAGTACTTC
TRBV2	TRBJ1-5	NA	NA	CASGQGYPQHF	TGTGCCAGCGGTCAGGGGTATCCCCAGCATTTT
TRBV15	TRBJ1-2	NA	NA	CATAGRGDNYGYTF	TGTGCCACCGCGGGCCGGGGGGACAACTATGGCTACACCTTC
TRBV6-6	TRBJ1-2	NA	NA	CASSYRDVYGYTF	TGTGCCAGCAGTTACCGGGACGTTTATGGCTACACCTTC
TRBV6-2/TRBV6-3	TRBJ1-4	NA	NA	CASSASEKLFF	TGTGCCAGCAGTGCCAGTGAAAAACTGTTTTTT
TRBV25-1	TRBJ1-1	NA	NA	CASSDRVKPQAFF	TGTGCCAGCAGTGATAGGGTCAAGCCCCAAGCTTTCTTT
TRBV13	TRBJ1-3	few	NA	CASGTRGGNTIYF	TGTGCCAGCGGGACCCGAGGTGGAAACACCATATATTTT
TRBV19	TRBJ1-1	NA	NA	CASSYYSMGTEAFF	TGTGCCAGTAGTTACTACTCTATGGGCACTGAAGCTTTCTTT
TRBV5-1	TRBJ2-2	NA	NA	CASRTGGASTGELFF	TGCGCCAGCAGAACGGGGGGCGCGTCCACCGGGGAGCTGTTTTTT